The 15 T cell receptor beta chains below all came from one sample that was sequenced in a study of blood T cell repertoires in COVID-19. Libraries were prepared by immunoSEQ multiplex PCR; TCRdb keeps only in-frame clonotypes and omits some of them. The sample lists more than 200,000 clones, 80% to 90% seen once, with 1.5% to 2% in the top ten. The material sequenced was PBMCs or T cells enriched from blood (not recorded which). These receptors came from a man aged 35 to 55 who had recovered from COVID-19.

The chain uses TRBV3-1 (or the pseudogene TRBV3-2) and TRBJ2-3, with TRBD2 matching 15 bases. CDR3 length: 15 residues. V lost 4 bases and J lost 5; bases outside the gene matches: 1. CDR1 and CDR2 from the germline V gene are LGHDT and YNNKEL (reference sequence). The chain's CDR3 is CASSRTSGGGDTQYF. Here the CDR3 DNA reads TGTGCCAGCAGCCGGACTAGCGGGGGGGGAGATACGCAGTATTTT.

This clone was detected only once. The CDR3 sequence is CASSPSFHEQYF. The CDR3 bases are TGTGCCAGCAGTCCGTCCTTCCACGAGCAGTACTTC. The chain recombines TRBV27 with TRBJ2-7; no reliable D call. Trimming removed 5 bases from V and 5 bases from J, with 10 bases in between. The V gene's germline CDR1 is MNHEY and CDR2 SMNVEV (reference sequence). The CDR3 sequence is 12 residues long.

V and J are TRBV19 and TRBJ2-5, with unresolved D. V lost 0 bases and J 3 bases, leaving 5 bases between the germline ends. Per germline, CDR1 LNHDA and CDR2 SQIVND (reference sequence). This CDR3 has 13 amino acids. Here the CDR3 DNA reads TGTGCCAGTAGTATAGATTTTAAAGAGACCCAGTACTTC. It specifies CASSIDFKETQYF.

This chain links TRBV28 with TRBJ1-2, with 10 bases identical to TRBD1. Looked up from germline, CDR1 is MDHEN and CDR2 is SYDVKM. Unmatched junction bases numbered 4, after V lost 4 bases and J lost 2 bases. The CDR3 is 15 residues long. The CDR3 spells CASSSPTGGNYGYTF. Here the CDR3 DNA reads TGTGCCAGCAGTTCCCCGACAGGGGGCAACTATGGCTACACCTTC.

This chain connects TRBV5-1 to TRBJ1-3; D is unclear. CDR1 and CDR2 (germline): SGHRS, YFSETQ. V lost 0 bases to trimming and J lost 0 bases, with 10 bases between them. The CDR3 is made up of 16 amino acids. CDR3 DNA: TGCGCCAGCAGCTTGGGAGGGAGCAACTCTGGAAACACCATATATTTT. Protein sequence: CASSLGGSNSGNTIYF.

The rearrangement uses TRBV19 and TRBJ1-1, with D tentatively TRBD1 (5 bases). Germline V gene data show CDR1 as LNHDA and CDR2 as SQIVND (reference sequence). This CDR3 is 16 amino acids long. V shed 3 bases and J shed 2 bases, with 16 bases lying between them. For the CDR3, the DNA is TGTGCCAGTAGTATTGGGTCGGGGGATGTCAACACTGAAGCTTTCTTT. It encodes CASSIGSGDVNTEAFF.

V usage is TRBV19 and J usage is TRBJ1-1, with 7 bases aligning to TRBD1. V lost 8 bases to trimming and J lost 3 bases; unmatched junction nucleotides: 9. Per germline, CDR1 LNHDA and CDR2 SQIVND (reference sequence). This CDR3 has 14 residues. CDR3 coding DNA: TGTGCCAGTCTAAGGGGGCCCGAGGACACTGAAGCTTTCTTT. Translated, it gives CASLRGPEDTEAFF.

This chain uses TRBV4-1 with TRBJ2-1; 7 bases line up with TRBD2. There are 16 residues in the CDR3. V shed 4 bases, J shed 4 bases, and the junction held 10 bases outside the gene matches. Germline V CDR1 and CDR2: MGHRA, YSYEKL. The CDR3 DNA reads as TGCGCCAGCAGCCCTCTAGGGAGGGGCGGTTACAATGAGCAGTTCTTC. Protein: CASSPLGRGGYNEQFF.

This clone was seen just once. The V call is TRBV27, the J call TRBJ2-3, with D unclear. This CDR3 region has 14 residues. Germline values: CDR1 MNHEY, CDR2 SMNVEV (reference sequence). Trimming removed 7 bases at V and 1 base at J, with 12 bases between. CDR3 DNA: TGTGCCAGCACCTTTTTGGGCGGCACAGATACGCAGTATTTT. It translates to CASTFLGGTDTQYF.

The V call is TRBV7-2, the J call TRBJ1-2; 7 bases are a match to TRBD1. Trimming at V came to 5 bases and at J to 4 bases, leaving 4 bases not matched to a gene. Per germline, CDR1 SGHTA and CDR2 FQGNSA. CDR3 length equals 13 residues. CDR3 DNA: TGTGCCAGCAGCCCAGGGGGAGCCTATGGCTACACCTTC. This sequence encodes CASSPGGAYGYTF.

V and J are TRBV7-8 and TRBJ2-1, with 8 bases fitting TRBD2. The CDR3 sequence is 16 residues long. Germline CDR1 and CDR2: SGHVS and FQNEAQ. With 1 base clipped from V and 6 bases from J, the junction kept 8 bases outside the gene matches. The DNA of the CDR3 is TGTGCCAGCAGCTTAGTAGGGACTAGGCGGGTCAATGAGCAGTTCTTC. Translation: CASSLVGTRRVNEQFF.

CDR3 DNA sequence: TGCGCCAGCAGCTTGATGACAGGGGGGAGCGCAGATACGCAGTATTTT. Its protein product is CASSLMTGGSADTQYF. V usage is TRBV5-1 and J usage is TRBJ2-3, with 9 bases fitting TRBD1. The V gene end was trimmed by 1 base and the J gene end by 4 bases; junction bases not matched to a gene: 7. CDR1 is SGHRS and CDR2 is YFSETQ in the germline V gene. CDR3 length: 16 residues.

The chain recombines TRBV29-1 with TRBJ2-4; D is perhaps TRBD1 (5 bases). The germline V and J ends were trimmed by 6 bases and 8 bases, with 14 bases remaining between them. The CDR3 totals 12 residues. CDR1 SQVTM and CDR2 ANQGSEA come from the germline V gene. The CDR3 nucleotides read TGCAGCGTACCAGGGCCCTTGTACATTCAGTACTTC. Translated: CSVPGPLYIQYF.

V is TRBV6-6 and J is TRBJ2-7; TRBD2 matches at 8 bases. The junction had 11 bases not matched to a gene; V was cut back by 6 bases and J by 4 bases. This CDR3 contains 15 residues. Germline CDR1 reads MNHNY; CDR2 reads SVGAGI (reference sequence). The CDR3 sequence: CASSLPGGARYEQYF. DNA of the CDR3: TGTGCCAGCAGCCTCCCGGGGGGGGCCAGGTACGAGCAGTACTTC.

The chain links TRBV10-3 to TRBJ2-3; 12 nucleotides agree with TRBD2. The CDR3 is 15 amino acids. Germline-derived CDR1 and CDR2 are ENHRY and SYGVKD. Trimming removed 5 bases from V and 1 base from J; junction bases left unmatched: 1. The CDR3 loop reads CAISSSGGGTDTQYF. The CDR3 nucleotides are TGTGCCATCAGTTCTAGCGGGGGGGGCACAGATACGCAGTATTTT.